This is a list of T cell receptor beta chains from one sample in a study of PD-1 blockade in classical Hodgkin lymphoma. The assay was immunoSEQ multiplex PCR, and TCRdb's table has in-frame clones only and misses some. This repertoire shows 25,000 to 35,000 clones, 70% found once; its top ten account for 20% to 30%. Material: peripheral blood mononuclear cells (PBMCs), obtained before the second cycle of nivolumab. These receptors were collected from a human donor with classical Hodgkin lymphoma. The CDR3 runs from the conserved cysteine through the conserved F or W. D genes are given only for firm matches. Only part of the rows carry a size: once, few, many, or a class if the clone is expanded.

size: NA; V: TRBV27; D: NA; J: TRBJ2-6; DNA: TGTGCCAGCAGTTTTACCCCAGGGGCCGGGGCCAACGTCCTGACTTTC; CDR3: CASSFTPGAGANVLTF
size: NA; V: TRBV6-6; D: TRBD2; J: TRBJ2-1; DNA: TGTGCCAGCAGTTACCCCTTAGCGGGAGGAAGGAATGAGCAGTTCTTC; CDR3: CASSYPLAGGRNEQFF
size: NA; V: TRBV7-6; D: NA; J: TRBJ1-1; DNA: TGTGCCAGCAGCTTAGTCCAGGGTGTGATTACTGAAGCTTTCTTT; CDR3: CASSLVQGVITEAFF
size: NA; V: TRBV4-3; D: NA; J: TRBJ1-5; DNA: TGCGCCAGCAGCCAATTGTTGAATCAGCCCCAGCATTTT; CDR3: CASSQLLNQPQHF
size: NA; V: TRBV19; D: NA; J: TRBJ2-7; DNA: TGTGCCAGTACTAGCGCCGTCTCCTACGAGCAGTACTTC; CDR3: CASTSAVSYEQYF
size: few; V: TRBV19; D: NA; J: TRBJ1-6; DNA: TGTGCCAGTAGTTTTGGGGGAGGCAATCTCCACTTT; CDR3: CASSFGGGNLHF
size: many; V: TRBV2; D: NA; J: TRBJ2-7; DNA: TGTGCCAGCAGTACCCTACCTACCGAGCAGTACTTC; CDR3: CASSTLPTEQYF
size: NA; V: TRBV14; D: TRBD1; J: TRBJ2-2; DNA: TGTGCCAGCAGCCTCGGGACAGGGAGGTTGATCGGGGAGCTGTTTTTT; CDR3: CASSLGTGRLIGELFF
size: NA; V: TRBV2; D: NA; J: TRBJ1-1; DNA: TGTGCCAGCAGTTTAGTCGTTAACACTGAAGCTTTCTTT; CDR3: CASSLVVNTEAFF
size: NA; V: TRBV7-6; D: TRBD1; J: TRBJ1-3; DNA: TGTGCCAGCAGCCGAGGGGGCCCTGGAAACACCATATATTTT; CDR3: CASSRGGPGNTIYF
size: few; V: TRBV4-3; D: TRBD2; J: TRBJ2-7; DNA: TGCGCCAGCAGCCAAGTCGTAGGACTAGCGGGAGGGCCTCGGGAGCAGTACTTC; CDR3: CASSQVVGLAGGPREQYF
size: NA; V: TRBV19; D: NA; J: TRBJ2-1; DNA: TGTGCCAGTAGCTACTTGGACAATGAGCAGTTCTTC; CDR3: CASSYLDNEQFF
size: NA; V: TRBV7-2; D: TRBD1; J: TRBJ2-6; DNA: TGTGCCAGCAGCCCACAGGGGCTTTCTGGGGCCAACGTCCTGACTTTC; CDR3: CASSPQGLSGANVLTF
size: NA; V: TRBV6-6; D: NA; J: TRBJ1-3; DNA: TGTGCCAGCAGTTACTCTGGAGGAAACACCATATATTTT; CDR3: CASSYSGGNTIYF
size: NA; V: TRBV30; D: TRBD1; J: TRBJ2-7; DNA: TGTGCCTGGAGGATCCTGACAGGGGGCTTATACGAGCAGTACTTC; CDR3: CAWRILTGGLYEQYF
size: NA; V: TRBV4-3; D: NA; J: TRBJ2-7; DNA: TGCGCCAGCAGCCAAAGGGACTCTAGTATCTACGAGCAGTACTTC; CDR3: CASSQRDSSIYEQYF
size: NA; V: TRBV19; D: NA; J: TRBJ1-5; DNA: TGTGCCAGTAGCCTACTCCGGGGGTTCCAGCATTTT; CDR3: CASSLLRGFQHF
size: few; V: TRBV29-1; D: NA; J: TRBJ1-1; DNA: TGCAGCGTTCGGGTGAACACTGAAGCTTTCTTT; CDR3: CSVRVNTEAFF
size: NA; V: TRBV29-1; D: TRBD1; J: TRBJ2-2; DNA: TGCAGCGTTGAAGGCGGGACAGGGGGCCGGACCGGGGAGCTGTTTTTT; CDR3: CSVEGGTGGRTGELFF
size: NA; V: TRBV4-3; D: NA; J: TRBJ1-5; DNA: TGCGCCAGCAGCCAAGATTGGGGGAATCAGCCCCAGCATTTT; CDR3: CASSQDWGNQPQHF
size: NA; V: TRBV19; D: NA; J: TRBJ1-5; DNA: TGTGCCAGTAGTTTTATAACGGGCCTCCAGCATTTT; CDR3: CASSFITGLQHF
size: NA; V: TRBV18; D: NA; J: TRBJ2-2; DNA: TGTGCCAGCTCAGTCCGATCAGGGGACACCGGGGAGCTGTTTTTT; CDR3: CASSVRSGDTGELFF
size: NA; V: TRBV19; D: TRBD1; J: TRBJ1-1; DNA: TGTGCCAGTAGTATAATGGGACAGACTGAAGCTTTCTTT; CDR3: CASSIMGQTEAFF
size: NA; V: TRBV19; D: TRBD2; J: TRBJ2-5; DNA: TGTGCCAGTAGTATCCTGGGGGTAGCGGGGCAAGAGACCCAGTACTTC; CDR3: CASSILGVAGQETQYF
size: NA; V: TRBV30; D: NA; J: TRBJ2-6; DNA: TGTGCGATGTCAGTCTCTGGGGCCAACGTCCTGACTTTC; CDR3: CAMSVSGANVLTF
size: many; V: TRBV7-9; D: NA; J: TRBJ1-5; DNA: TGTGCCAGCAGCTCCTCACATGATCTTGGTCAGCCCCAGCATTTT; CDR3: CASSSSHDLGQPQHF
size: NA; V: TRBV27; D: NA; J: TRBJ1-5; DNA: TGTGCCAGCAGTCCCCGGACCAATCAGCCCCAGCATTTT; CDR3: CASSPRTNQPQHF
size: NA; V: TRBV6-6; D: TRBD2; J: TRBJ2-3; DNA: TGTGCCAGCAGTGTGGGAGGGGCTGGGCCAGATACGCAGTATTTT; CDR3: CASSVGGAGPDTQYF
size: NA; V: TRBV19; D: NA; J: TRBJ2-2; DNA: TGTGCCAGTAACCGCGTGGGCGGGGAGCTGTTTTTT; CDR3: CASNRVGGELFF
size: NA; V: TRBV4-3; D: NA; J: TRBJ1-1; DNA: TGCGCCAGCAGCCAAGAGTTCCCGAGGACTGAAGCTTTCTTT; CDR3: CASSQEFPRTEAFF
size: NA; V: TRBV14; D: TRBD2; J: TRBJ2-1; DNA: TGTGCCAGCAGCCAAGATTCGTTAGCGGGGTACTCCTACAATGAGCAGTTCTTC; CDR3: CASSQDSLAGYSYNEQFF
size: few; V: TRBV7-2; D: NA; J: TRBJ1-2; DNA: TGTGCCAGCAGCGTCAGGTTAAAGGGATATGGCTACACCTTC; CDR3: CASSVRLKGYGYTF
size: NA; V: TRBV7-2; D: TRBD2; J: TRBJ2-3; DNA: TGTGCCAGCAGCTCGGGACTAGCGGGGGGGCTGAGAGATACGCAGTATTTT; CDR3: CASSSGLAGGLRDTQYF
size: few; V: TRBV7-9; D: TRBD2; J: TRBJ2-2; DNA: TGTGCCAGCAGCTTATCGGTTAGCGGGAGTACCGGGGAGCTGTTTTTT; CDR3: CASSLSVSGSTGELFF
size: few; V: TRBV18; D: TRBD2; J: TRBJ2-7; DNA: TGTGCCAGCTCACCCAGGAGGACTAGGGACTACGAGCAGTACTTC; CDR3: CASSPRRTRDYEQYF
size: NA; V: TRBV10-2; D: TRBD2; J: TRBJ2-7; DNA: TGCGCCAGCAGCAAACTAGCGGGAGAGACATACGAGCAGTACTTC; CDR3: CASSKLAGETYEQYF
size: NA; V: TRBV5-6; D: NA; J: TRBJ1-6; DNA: TGTGCCAGCAGCTCGGGACAAAGCTCCTATAATTCACCCCTCCACTTT; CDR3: CASSSGQSSYNSPLHF
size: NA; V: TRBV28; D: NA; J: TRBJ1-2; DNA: TGTGCCAGCAGTTTAGGTTCTAACTATGGCTACACCTTC; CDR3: CASSLGSNYGYTF